This T cell receptor beta chain was sequenced during a study of blood T cell repertoires in COVID-19. Looking at the study overall: Some COVID-19 samples were acute and others convalescent; all came from the United States, Italy and Spain. T cells, B-cell-depleted T cells, or PBMCs supplied cDNA or gDNA.

This clone is a singleton in its sample. This CDR3 region has 16 residues. The germline gives CDR1 MGHRA, CDR2 YSYEKL. V shed 3 bases and J shed 2 bases, with 14 bases lying between them. In the authors' methods: Using reference gene primer amplification, nucleated cell counts were estimated. Libraries were prepared by immunoSEQ multiplex PCR; TCRdb keeps only in-frame clonotypes and omits some of them. V and J calls and clone size are as listed in that table; D and trimming were resolved from the DNA. The data contain 110,000 or so clones, about nine tenths of them singletons. This chain connects TRBV4-1 to TRBJ1-3; D unresolved. This sequence was found in a man between 65 and 79 years old who had recovered from COVID-19. Sequences were obtained from peripheral blood. CDR3 nucleotide sequence: TGCGCCAGCAGCCACGCCGGGAGCTTAGCTGGAAACACCATATATTTT. Translation: CASSHAGSLAGNTIYF.